This paragraph reports one T cell receptor beta chain. Its specific antigen is unknown. Base qualities are missing; no much larger clone stands one base away. The sample is drawn from a study of CD8+CD57+ T cells in acquired aplastic anemia (dated 2018 in TCRdb). Some background on the complete study: A mean of roughly 3.2 ug of DNA, ranging from about 0.2 to 27.4 ug, was extracted from sorted CD4+ and CD8+ cells. A CD8+CD57+ expansion meant a frequency higher than the mean frequency seen in healthy subjects.

The CDR3 numbers 15 residues from cysteine through phenylalanine. Only the CDR3 DNA stays, 45 bases, in frame from base 1. V lost 4 bases and J lost 5 bases; the stretch between them is 17 bases long. The germline V gene gives CDR1 as SGDLS and CDR2 as YYNGEE. Profiling of TCR beta VDJ combinations and CDR3 sequences used genomic DNA as the template. An Illumina HiSeq 2000 was the platform used for TCR repertoire sequencing. In the original analysis: TRBV/TRBJ rearrangement plots, CDR3 size and DJ length profiles, and Simpson's diversity index were used to assess repertoires. The most abundant DNA sequence in the deep sequencing data was taken as the immunodominant clone. CDR3 amino acid sequences were screened for sharing across subjects and were compared with published repertoires and the VDJdb database. In TCRdb, the public reads were trimmed at Q25 with fastp and aligned with MiXCR, with productive beta chains retained. Rows with one shared CDR3 protein collapse into an entry with the most common genes and DNA. The V and J calls were determined by TCRdb, not by the authors. The sample contains 210,000 or so distinct CDR3 sequences, around 50% of them found a single time. 20% of the sample rests with the top ten.

Expansion of CD8+CD57+ cells had been shown by flow cytometry in the patients chosen for sequencing. Every patient had a diagnosis of severe acquired aplastic anemia based on International Study of Aplastic Anemia and Agranulocytosis and Camitta criteria. No patient had received any therapy when blood was sampled. In the study, sorted CD4+ and CD8+ blood T cells from patients with severe aplastic anemia and from healthy subjects underwent deep sequencing of TCR repertoires. In the USA, patient enrollment took place under clinicaltrials.gov protocols 00001620, 01623167, 00001397, 00071045, 00081523 and 00961064. Ficoll-Paque density gradient centrifugation was used to isolate peripheral blood mononuclear cells. Before DNA was extracted, CD4+ and CD8+ T cells were sorted using either FACS or magnetic beads. The full study reports these points: Over 25 CD8+ CDR3 sequences were found in both patients and controls but appeared to be highly expressed in patients and within the immunodominant clones of the patients. No significant difference in CD8+ Simpson's diversity was found between patients and healthy controls (P=0.060).

The sequenced material came from sorted CD4+, CD8+, or CD8+CD57+ T cells (not recorded which) from PBMCs. The rearrangement combines TRBV9 with TRBJ2-3; a weak D assignment points to TRBD1 (6 bases agree). The clonotype was recovered from a human donor with aplastic anemia. CDR3 loop: CASSFPWRRGDTQYF. The base sequence is TGTGCCAGCAGCTTCCCATGGCGCAGGGGAGATACGCAGTATTTT.